What follows are 21 T cell receptor beta chains derived from one specimen sequenced in a study of blood T cell repertoires in COVID-19. Only in-frame clones appear in the TCRdb table, and some are missing; sequencing was by immunoSEQ multiplex PCR. The repertoire holds roughly 24,000 clones, with around nine tenths as singletons. Sequencing was carried out using peripheral blood. Every receptor here comes from a woman in her seventies with active COVID-19.

In this sample, this clone turned up once. The chain links TRBV6-6 to TRBJ2-7; the D is unclear. Trimming pared 0 bases from V and 6 bases from J, leaving 12 bases between. Germline V lookup: CDR1 MNHNY, CDR2 SVGAGI (reference sequence). The CDR3 extends over 14 amino acids. The CDR3 protein is CASSYSPGPGEQYF. DNA for the CDR3: TGTGCCAGCAGTTACTCTCCGGGTCCGGGCGAGCAGTACTTC.

The rearrangement joins TRBV11-2 to TRBJ2-1; the D gene is possibly TRBD1 (6 bases). V was cut by 5 bases and J by 4 bases, with 18 bases left in between. This CDR3 has 16 residues. Germline CDR1 is SGHAT and CDR2 is FQNNGV. The CDR3 DNA reads as TGTGCCAGCAGCCCCGGGACACTTTTTACTTACAATGAGCAGTTCTTC. This codes for CASSPGTLFTYNEQFF.

This chain connects TRBV28 to TRBJ1-4; 7 bases are shared with TRBD1. The V segment lost 6 bases and the J segment 7 bases; nucleotides outside the gene matches: 8. Per the germline V gene, CDR1 is MDHEN and CDR2 is SYDVKM. The CDR3 contains 14 residues. This CDR3 is CASRLRDRGEKLFF. The DNA for the CDR3 is TGTGCCAGCAGACTCCGGGACAGAGGTGAAAAACTGTTTTTT.

The V and J genes are TRBV2 and TRBJ1-1; no clear D gene. Trimming removed 6 bases at V and 0 bases at J, with 11 bases between. The CDR3 covers 14 residues. Germline V gene lookup returns CDR1 SNHLY and CDR2 FYNNEI. CDR3 nucleotides: TGTGCCAGCAGGAGGAGGGTCATGAACACTGAAGCTTTCTTT. It specifies CASRRRVMNTEAFF.

The gene calls are TRBV7-2 and TRBJ2-7, with 8 bases matching TRBD2. CDR1 is SGHTA and CDR2 is FQGNSA in the germline V gene. Losses at the gene ends were 8 bases for V and 2 bases for J; bases not matched to a gene: 11. The CDR3 totals 15 residues. The CDR3 bases are TGTGCCAGCGATCGAGGCGGGGGGAACACCTACGAGCAGTACTTC. Translating it yields CASDRGGGNTYEQYF.

The chain combines TRBV19 with TRBJ2-7; 8 bases are a match to TRBD1. Trimming took 1 base from V and 3 from J; bases not matched to a gene: 5. This CDR3 has 15 amino acids. CDR1 and CDR2 from the germline V gene are LNHDA and SQIVND (reference sequence). The CDR3 bases are TGTGCCAGTAGTATAGTCCAGGGGGCTGGCTACGAGCAGTACTTC. It specifies CASSIVQGAGYEQYF.

This chain joins TRBV2 and TRBJ2-3; no firm D call. The V gene's germline CDR1 is SNHLY and CDR2 FYNNEI. V lost 6 bases and J lost 4, with 14 bases in between. The CDR3 runs 14 residues. The DNA for the CDR3 is TGTGCCAGCAGCAGCCCCCCAGGCGCAGATACGCAGTATTTT. Amino acid sequence: CASSSPPGADTQYF.

The V gene is TRBV24-1, the J gene TRBJ2-5, with 9 bases matching TRBD2. The CDR3 has 14 residues. The J segment lost 2 bases and the V segment lost 7 bases, leaving 4 bases of the junction unmatched. Germline V gives CDR1 KGHDR, CDR2 SFDVKD. CDR3 sequence (DNA): TGTGCCACCAGCTTAGCGGGGGTGCAAGAGACCCAGTACTTC. As protein: CATSLAGVQETQYF.

The rearrangement joins TRBV5-1 to TRBJ1-1; 8 bases match TRBD1. Germline lookup yields CDR1 SGHRS and CDR2 YFSETQ. The CDR3 totals 16 residues. Trimming took 0 bases from V and 0 from J; bases not matched to a gene: 4. CDR3 loop: CASSLEAGGMNTEAFF. CDR3 bases: TGCGCCAGCAGCTTGGAAGCAGGGGGCATGAACACTGAAGCTTTCTTT.

The chain is built from TRBV10-2 and TRBJ1-6; D possibly corresponds to TRBD1 (6 bases). CDR1 is WSHSY and CDR2 is SAAADI in the germline V gene. There are 15 residues in the CDR3. V lost 2 bases, J lost 10 bases, and 15 bases lay in between. The CDR3 DNA follows: TGCGCCAGCAGTGAGGGACAGCCGGGAGGGTCACCCCTCCACTTT. Amino acids: CASSEGQPGGSPLHF.

This chain joins TRBV27 and TRBJ1-6, with D perhaps matching TRBD1 (6 bases). Germline assignment: CDR1 MNHEY and CDR2 SMNVEV (reference sequence). The CDR3 loop spans 19 amino acids. V lost 3 bases and J lost 8, with 26 bases in between. The CDR3 nucleotides are TGTGCCAGCAGTTTCTATGCCGCCCTTCCCGGGCCAGGGGATTCACCCCTCCACTTT. Translating gives CASSFYAALPGPGDSPLHF.

V is TRBV18 and J is TRBJ2-3, with D possibly being TRBD2 (5 bases). CDR1 and CDR2 (germline): KGHSH, LQKENI. V shed 5 bases and J shed 3 bases, with 18 bases lying between them. The CDR3 loop spans 16 amino acids. CDR3 bases: TGTGCCAGCTCAGTGGGAGTTGGATCCCTAACAGATACGCAGTATTTT. This translates into CASSVGVGSLTDTQYF.

The chain recombines TRBV7-8 with TRBJ2-7; a weak D match, TRBD1 (6 bases). The CDR3 runs 12 residues. V was clipped by 3 bases and J by 10 bases, with 13 bases between them. Per the germline V gene, CDR1 is SGHVS and CDR2 is FQNEAQ. CDR3 DNA: TGTGCCAGCAGCTTGGCAACAGGGCCTCAGTACTTC. This encodes CASSLATGPQYF.

This rearrangement joins TRBV5-8 to TRBJ1-1; TRBD1 matches at 11 bases. The CDR3 totals 15 residues. After removal of 4 bases from V and 3 bases from J, the junction contained 5 bases not matched to a gene. The germline CDR1 and CDR2 sequences are SGHTS and YDEGEE. The CDR3 is CASSGGQGVDTEAFF. The CDR3, as DNA: TGTGCCAGCAGCGGGGGACAGGGGGTTGACACTGAAGCTTTCTTT.

The chain combines TRBV29-1 with TRBJ2-3; possibly TRBD2 for D (5 bases). The CDR3 has 12 residues. Germline loops: CDR1 SQVTM, CDR2 ANQGSEA. The V end was cut by 6 bases, the J end by 0 bases, with 7 bases between. For the CDR3, the DNA is TGCAGCGTAAGGACTAGCACAGATACGCAGTATTTT. It codes for CSVRTSTDTQYF.

This chain links TRBV5-5 with TRBJ1-4; D possibly corresponds to TRBD1 (6 bases). The CDR3 loop spans 16 amino acids. V dropped 0 bases and J dropped 0 bases, with 9 bases sitting between them. CDR1 and CDR2 from the germline V gene are SGHKS and YYEKEE (reference sequence). CDR3 amino acids: CASSLGRGSTNEKLFF. As DNA, the CDR3 is TGTGCCAGCAGCTTGGGCAGGGGATCAACTAATGAAAAACTGTTTTTT.

By proportion, this clone is medium-sized. The chain combines TRBV12-3 or TRBV12-4 with TRBJ2-7; possibly TRBD2 for D (6 bases). The CDR3 consists of 13 residues. V dropped 3 bases and J dropped 1 base, with 7 bases sitting between them. CDR3 nucleotides: TGTGCCAGCAGTTTGACTAGTTCCTACGAGCAGTACTTC. This translates into CASSLTSSYEQYF.

The chain recombines TRBV29-1 with TRBJ1-6; weak D call: TRBD1 (6 bases). V lost 5 bases to trimming and J lost 9 bases, with 11 bases between them. The CDR3 is 12 residues long. In germline, CDR1 is SQVTM, CDR2 ANQGSEA. Here the CDR3 reads CSVRTEGSPLHF. In DNA, the CDR3 is TGCAGCGTTCGGACAGAGGGTTCACCCCTCCACTTT.

This rearrangement joins TRBV30 to TRBJ1-1; TRBD1 matches at 8 bases. The CDR3 is made up of 17 amino acids. The V and J ends lost 0 bases and 6 bases, in that order; junction bases with no gene match: 15. Germline CDR1 and CDR2: GTSNPN and SVGIG (reference sequence). CDR3 residues: CAWSVRRGRVSVAEAFF. CDR3 sequence (DNA): TGTGCCTGGAGTGTGCGCAGGGGGCGAGTGTCGGTGGCTGAAGCTTTCTTT.

This rearrangement joins TRBV11-3 to TRBJ1-2, with D tentatively TRBD1 (6 bases). The ends were cut back, 4 bases at V and 13 bases at J, with 16 bases in the middle. The CDR3 sequence is 12 residues long. Germline CDR1 SGHNT, CDR2 YENEEA. The CDR3 is CASSYRGGVTTF. CDR3 sequence (DNA): TGTGCCAGCAGCTATCGAGGGGGGGTAACCACCTTC.

V usage is TRBV24-1 and J usage is TRBJ2-3, with 8 positions matching TRBD2. The CDR3 covers 15 residues. Germline V lookup: CDR1 KGHDR, CDR2 SFDVKD. The J segment lost 6 bases and the V segment lost 4 bases, leaving 8 bases of the junction unmatched. For the CDR3, the DNA is TGTGCCACCAGTGACCCTGCTAGCGGGTGGGATACGCAGTATTTT. It specifies CATSDPASGWDTQYF.